Shown below are 20 T cell receptor beta chains from a single sample sequenced in a study of chemoradiotherapy in HPV16-positive cancers. The method was immunoSEQ multiplex PCR; TCRdb's version includes in-frame clones alone and lacks a portion of them. The sample holds approximately 1,000 clones, under 85% seen once. This specimen was tumor tissue, taken from a patient who underwent chemoradiotherapy. The receptors were sampled from a human donor with HPV-associated anogenital cancer.

The J gene is TRBJ2-7, the V gene TRBV7-8; no reliable D call. Trimming removed 4 bases at V and 3 bases at J, with 7 bases between. Germline values: CDR1 SGHVS, CDR2 FQNEAQ. The CDR3 length is 12 residues. Written as DNA, the CDR3 is TGTGCCAGCAGCTCAACCCTCTACGAGCAGTACTTC. Translated: CASSSTLYEQYF.

This chain joins TRBV5-5 and TRBJ2-7; TRBD1 matches at 11 bases. V trimming: 4 bases; J trimming: 2 bases; junction bases outside the gene matches: 5. Looked up from germline, CDR1 is SGHKS and CDR2 is YYEKEE (reference sequence). This CDR3 contains 15 residues. CDR3 nucleotides: TGTGCCAGCAGCCGGCCGGGACAGGGGGCCTACGAGCAGTACTTC. It codes for CASSRPGQGAYEQYF.

This rearrangement joins TRBV9 to TRBJ2-2; possible D gene TRBD2, 6 bases. The V gene lost 0 bases and the J gene lost 7 bases, with 10 bases spanning the gap. The V gene's germline CDR1 is SGDLS and CDR2 YYNGEE. The CDR3 runs to 14 residues. This CDR3 reads CASSVEAGIGELFF. CDR3 sequence (DNA): TGTGCCAGCAGCGTAGAGGCGGGGATCGGGGAGCTGTTTTTT.

The chain carries TRBV5-4 and TRBJ1-5, with unresolved D. The CDR3 runs to 12 residues. V lost 2 bases to trimming and J lost 2 bases, with 2 bases between them. Germline values: CDR1 SGHNT, CDR2 YYREEE (reference sequence). CDR3 nucleotides: TGTGCCAGCAGCTTCGGCAATCAGCCCCAGCATTTT. Its protein is CASSFGNQPQHF.

This chain uses TRBV2 with TRBJ2-7, with 15 bases that match TRBD2. CDR1 and CDR2 (germline): SNHLY, FYNNEI. This CDR3 has 15 amino acids. V gave up 2 bases and J gave up 8 bases; unmatched junction bases: 4. In DNA, the CDR3 is TGTGCCAGCAGTGAAATGGGACTAGCGGGGGGAAAGCAGTACTTC. Protein product: CASSEMGLAGGKQYF.

A single count supports this clone. The V and J genes are TRBV19 and TRBJ1-6; the D gene is possibly TRBD1 (6 bases). This CDR3 comprises 13 residues. V was clipped by 9 bases and J by 9 bases, with 15 bases between them. Germline values: CDR1 LNHDA, CDR2 SQIVND (reference sequence). The CDR3, as DNA: TGTGCCAGCTCAGGGCAGGGGAGTTCACCCCTCCACTTT. It codes for CASSGQGSSPLHF.

The chain links TRBV6-5 to TRBJ1-1, with D maybe TRBD1 (6 bases). The V gene lost 2 bases and the J gene lost 4 bases, with 14 bases spanning the gap. The germline CDR1 and CDR2 sequences are MNHEY and SVGAGI. The CDR3 spans 15 residues. The CDR3 bases are TGTGCCAGCAGTTACCCCAGGGGCAAGGGCACTGAAGCTTTCTTT. Translating it yields CASSYPRGKGTEAFF.

This chain connects TRBV5-1 to TRBJ1-3; D unclear. This CDR3 has 16 amino acids. V was trimmed by 2 bases and J by 0 bases, leaving 12 bases between them. CDR1 SGHRS and CDR2 YFSETQ come from the germline V gene. CDR3 sequence (DNA): TGCGCCAGCAGCTTCTCTTCCGCCAGCTCTGGAAACACCATATATTTT. As protein: CASSFSSASSGNTIYF.

V gene TRBV7-2 combines with J gene TRBJ1-4; D is unclear. CDR3 length: 15 amino acids. CDR1 is SGHTA and CDR2 is FQGNSA in the germline V gene. The V end was cut by 1 base, the J end by 8 bases, with 14 bases between. This CDR3 reads CASSLVVGSGEKLFF. CDR3 in DNA: TGTGCCAGCAGCTTAGTAGTAGGCAGTGGGGAAAAACTGTTTTTT.

The chain combines TRBV4-2 with TRBJ1-1; D remains ambiguous. Germline CDR1 LGHNA, CDR2 YNFKEQ. The CDR3 loop spans 13 amino acids. The V gene lost 0 bases and the J gene lost 11 bases, with 13 bases spanning the gap. The CDR3 sequence is CASSQDKASRAFF. CDR3 in DNA: TGTGCCAGCAGCCAAGATAAGGCTTCCCGGGCTTTCTTT.

The chain combines TRBV6-5 with TRBJ2-3; a weak D match, TRBD2 (6 bases). The CDR3 covers 14 residues. CDR1 MNHEY and CDR2 SVGAGI come from the germline V gene. Trimming removed 6 bases at V and 2 bases at J, with 12 bases between. The CDR3 nucleotides read TGTGCCAGCAGGGTGGGGGAGGTCACAGATACGCAGTATTTT. This codes for CASRVGEVTDTQYF.

The genes are TRBV6-1 and TRBJ1-3, with 7 nucleotides matching TRBD1. Germline CDR1 is MNHNS and CDR2 is SASEGT. The CDR3 sequence is 13 residues long. V lost 5 bases to trimming and J lost 8 bases; unmatched junction nucleotides: 6. CDR3 loop: CASSKRRGDTIYF. The CDR3 region has the DNA TGTGCCAGCAGTAAACGCAGGGGGGACACCATATATTTT.

V usage is TRBV5-1 and J usage is TRBJ2-7; possible D gene TRBD1, 6 bases. The CDR3 consists of 13 residues. Germline values: CDR1 SGHRS, CDR2 YFSETQ. V was clipped by 3 bases and J by 0 bases, with 7 bases between them. CDR3 loop: CASSSGHSYEQYF. CDR3 DNA: TGCGCCAGCAGCTCGGGACACTCCTACGAGCAGTACTTC.

The chain recombines TRBV19 with TRBJ1-1, with TRBD1 matching 8 bases. CDR1 and CDR2 (germline): LNHDA, SQIVND (reference sequence). CDR3 length: 14 amino acids. Trimming removed 7 bases from V and 3 bases from J; junction bases left unmatched: 7. CDR3 bases: TGTGCCAGTACAAGGACAGGGCGTGACACTGAAGCTTTCTTT. Protein sequence: CASTRTGRDTEAFF.

Note on this clone: One end of the junction varies from germline; a read error may be responsible. This chain uses TRBV7-2 with TRBJ2-4, with 8 nucleotides matching TRBD1. Germline-derived CDR1 and CDR2 are SGHTA and FQGNSA. CDR3 length: 14 residues. CDR3: CASSQPTTGAVMSF. The CDR3 DNA reads as TGTGCCAGCAGCCAGCCCACGACAGGGGCCGTGATGTCCTTC.

The chain is built from TRBV7-9 and TRBJ1-6; D call uncertain. The germline CDR1 and CDR2 sequences are SEHNR and FQNEAQ (reference sequence). This CDR3 is 16 amino acids long. V lost 2 bases and J lost 6, with 14 bases in between. The CDR3 sequence: CASSLQAAHSNSPLHF. The CDR3 DNA reads TGTGCCAGCAGCTTACAGGCAGCTCACTCTAATTCACCCCTCCACTTT. Full variable domain (rest looked up from reference TRBV7-9 and TRBJ1-6): DTGVSQNPRHKITKRGQNVTFRCDPISEHNRLYWYRQTLGQGPEFLTYFQNEAQLEKSRLLSDRFSAERPKGSFSTLEIQRTEQGDSAMYLCASSLQAAHSNSPLHFGNGTRLTVT.

By its share, this clone is large. The chain has TRBV6-5 and TRBJ1-1; 10 bases are shared with TRBD1. This CDR3 spans 15 amino acids. CDR1 is MNHEY, CDR2 SVGAGI, per germline. J lost 3 bases, V lost 5 bases, and 6 bases had no gene match. The CDR3 protein is CASSGTGAQDTEAFF. As DNA, the CDR3 is TGTGCCAGCAGTGGGACAGGGGCGCAGGACACTGAAGCTTTCTTT.

This clone was found once. This chain links TRBV6-6 with TRBJ1-2; a weak D match, TRBD1 (5 bases). CDR3 length: 12 residues. V dropped 5 bases and J dropped 8 bases, with 12 bases sitting between them. CDR1 is MNHNY, CDR2 SVGAGI, per germline (reference sequence). The CDR3 spells CASSPGTYGYTF. In DNA form, the CDR3 reads TGTGCCAGCAGTCCCGGGACGTACGGCTACACCTTC.

V is TRBV15 and J is TRBJ1-2; D unresolved. The V end lost 0 bases, the J end lost 8 bases, and 7 bases lay between the germline ends. The CDR3 length is 12 residues. Germline V gives CDR1 LNHNV, CDR2 YYDKDF (reference sequence). CDR3 loop: CATSRDVGGYTF. CDR3 DNA sequence: TGTGCCACCAGCAGAGATGTAGGCGGCTACACCTTC.

The chain couples TRBV5-1 to TRBJ1-2, with 7 bases lining up with TRBD1. The CDR3 extends over 13 amino acids. Germline CDR1 and CDR2: SGHRS and YFSETQ. V dropped 4 bases and J dropped 4; count of bases not matched to a gene: 4. This CDR3 is CASSMTGSYGYTF. CDR3 in DNA: TGCGCCAGCAGCATGACAGGGTCCTATGGCTACACCTTC.